This T cell receptor (beta chain) was profiled in a study of tumor-infiltrating lymphocytes in oesophageal squamous cell carcinoma. In TCRdb, the PCR reads were re-called with MiXCR into one record per CDR3 protein. Among 20,000 to 25,000 distinct CDR3 sequences listed, about a third were seen once. Germline CDR1 is MNHNY and CDR2 is SVGAGI (reference sequence). V shed 6 bases and J 13 bases; nucleotides not matched to a gene: 20. The CDR3 is 15 amino acids. This clonotype was obtained from a female donor with esophageal squamous cell carcinoma. This chain links TRBV6-6 with TRBJ2-5; 7 bases agree with TRBD2. Input material: esophageal tumor tissue. CDR3 DNA sequence: TGTGCCAGCAGAACACGGACTAGGATATTAGATACGCTGTACTTC. Its translation is CASRTRTRILDTLYF.